This T cell receptor beta chain was sequenced in a study of blood T cells in healthy people across ages. The CDR3 spans 15 residues. Trimming pared 0 bases from V and 4 bases from J, leaving 13 bases between. Germline CDR1 is LGHNA and CDR2 is YSLEER. The use of a sample-barcoded 5' primer and a J-beta primer mix characterized a second PCR of about 7 to 12 cycles. Every cDNA molecule carried a tag from a template-switch adaptor bearing 12 random nucleotides. A single record per CDR3 protein comes from TCRdb applying MiXCR to the 5' RACE reads. This sample yields about 1.5 million distinct CDR3 sequences, of which approximately 39% are seen a single time; approximately 4% belongs to the top ten. In terms of origin and age, donors were healthy Caucasian individuals from Russia aged roughly 6 to 100. Researchers collected 7.5 to 10 milliliters of peripheral blood from every single donor.

The chain recombines TRBV4-3 with TRBJ2-7; TRBD2 might be the D (5 bases). The sample was blood. This receptor was identified in a woman aged 18-29 years in good health. CDR3 amino acids: CASSQDKASGYEQYF. The CDR3 DNA sequence: TGCGCCAGCAGCCAAGATAAGGCAAGCGGTTACGAGCAGTACTTC.